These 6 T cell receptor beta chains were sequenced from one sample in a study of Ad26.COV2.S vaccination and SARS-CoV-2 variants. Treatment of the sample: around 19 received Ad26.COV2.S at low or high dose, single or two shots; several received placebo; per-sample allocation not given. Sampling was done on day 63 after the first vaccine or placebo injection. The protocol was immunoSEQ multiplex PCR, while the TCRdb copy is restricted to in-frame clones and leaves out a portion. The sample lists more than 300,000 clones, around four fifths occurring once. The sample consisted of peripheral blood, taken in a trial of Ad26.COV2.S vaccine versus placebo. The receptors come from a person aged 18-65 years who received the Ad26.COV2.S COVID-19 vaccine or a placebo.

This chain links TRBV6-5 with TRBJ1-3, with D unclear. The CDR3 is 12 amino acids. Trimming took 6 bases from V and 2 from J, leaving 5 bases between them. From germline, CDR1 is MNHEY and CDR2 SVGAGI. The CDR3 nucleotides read TGTGCCAGCAGCGACCCTGGAAACACCATATATTTT. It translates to CASSDPGNTIYF.

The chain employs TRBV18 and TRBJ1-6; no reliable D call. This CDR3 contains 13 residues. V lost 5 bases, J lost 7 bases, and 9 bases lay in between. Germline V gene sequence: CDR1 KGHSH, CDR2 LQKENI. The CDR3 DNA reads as TGTGCCAGCTCATCGGACGGCAATTCACCCCTCCACTTT. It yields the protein CASSSDGNSPLHF.

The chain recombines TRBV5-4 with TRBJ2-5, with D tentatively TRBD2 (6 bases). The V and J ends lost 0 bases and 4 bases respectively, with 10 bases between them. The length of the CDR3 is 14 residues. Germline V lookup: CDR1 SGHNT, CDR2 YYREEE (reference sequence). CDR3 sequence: CASSLGGARETQYF. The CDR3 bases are TGTGCCAGCAGCTTGGGCGGGGCTCGAGAGACCCAGTACTTC.

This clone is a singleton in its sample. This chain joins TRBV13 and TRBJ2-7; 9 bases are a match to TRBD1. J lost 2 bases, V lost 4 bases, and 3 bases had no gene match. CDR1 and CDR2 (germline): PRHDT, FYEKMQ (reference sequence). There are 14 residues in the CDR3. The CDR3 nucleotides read TGTGCCAGCAGCTGGGGACAGGGAGCCTACGAGCAGTACTTC. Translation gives CASSWGQGAYEQYF.

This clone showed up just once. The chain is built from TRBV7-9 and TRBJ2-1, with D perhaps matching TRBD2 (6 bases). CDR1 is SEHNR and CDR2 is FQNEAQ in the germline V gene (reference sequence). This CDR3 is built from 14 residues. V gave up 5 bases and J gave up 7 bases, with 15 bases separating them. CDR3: CASSDSSEGNEQFF. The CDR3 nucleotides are TGTGCCAGCAGCGATAGCTCGGAGGGGAATGAGCAGTTCTTC. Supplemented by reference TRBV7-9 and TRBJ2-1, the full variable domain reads DTGVSQNPRHKITKRGQNVTFRCDPISEHNRLYWYRQTLGQGPEFLTYFQNEAQLEKSRLLSDRFSAERPKGSFSTLEIQRTEQGDSAMYLCASSDSSEGNEQFFGPGTRLTVL.

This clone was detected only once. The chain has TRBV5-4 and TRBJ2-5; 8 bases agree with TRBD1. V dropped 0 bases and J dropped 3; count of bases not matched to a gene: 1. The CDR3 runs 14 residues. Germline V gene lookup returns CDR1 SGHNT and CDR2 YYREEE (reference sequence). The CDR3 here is CASSLGGQEETQYF. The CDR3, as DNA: TGTGCCAGCAGCTTGGGGGGACAGGAAGAGACCCAGTACTTC.